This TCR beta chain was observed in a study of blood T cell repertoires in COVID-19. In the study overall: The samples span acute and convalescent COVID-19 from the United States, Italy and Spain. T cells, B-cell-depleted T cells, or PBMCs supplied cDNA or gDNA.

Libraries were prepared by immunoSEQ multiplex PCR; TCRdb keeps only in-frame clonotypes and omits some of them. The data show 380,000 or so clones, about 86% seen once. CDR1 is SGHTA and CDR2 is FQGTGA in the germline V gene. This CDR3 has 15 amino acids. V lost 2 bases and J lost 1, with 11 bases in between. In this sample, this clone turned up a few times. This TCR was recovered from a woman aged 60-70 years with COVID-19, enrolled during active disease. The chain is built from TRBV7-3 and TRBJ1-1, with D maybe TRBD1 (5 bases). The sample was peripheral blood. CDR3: CASSLFGQGNTEAFF. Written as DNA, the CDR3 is TGTGCCAGCAGCTTATTTGGCCAGGGGAACACTGAAGCTTTCTTT. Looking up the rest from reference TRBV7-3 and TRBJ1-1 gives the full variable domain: GAGVSQTPSNKVTEKGKYVELRCDPISGHTALYWYRQSLGQGPEFLIYFQGTGAADDSGLPNDRFFAVRPEGSVSTLKIQRTERGDSAVYLCASSLFGQGNTEAFFGQGTRLTVV.